A single T cell receptor (beta chain) is shown here with its context. Its antigen has not been determined. No base-level quality is on record; no much larger clone is a single base apart. The sample originates from a study of blood T cell repertoires in COVID-19 (dated by TCRdb to between 2020 and 2021). About the investigation overall: Samples covering the acute and convalescent phases of COVID-19 were provided by collaborators in the United States, Italy and Spain. The material from the prospective study consisted of cDNA or gDNA derived from T cells, B-cell-depleted T cells, or PBMCs. A de-identified subject ID, COVID-19 status, age in years and sex were almost always included in the sample metadata. The samples were drawn from the first 160 participants of the ongoing ImmuneRACE study and from 1,200 or so subjects provided by 6 global collaborators. Where available, HLA class I and class II types were obtained from metadata supplied by the sample provider rather than from assay-based typing. The repertoires were released in a freely available public database meant as a resource for research on the immune response to SARS-CoV-2. Deeply sampled blood TCRbeta repertoires from subjects exposed to, actively infected with, or recovered from COVID-19 were included in the dataset.

The cysteine opens and the phenylalanine closes a CDR3 of 17 amino acids. The CDR3 DNA has 51 bases and is translated from base 1. The CDR1 and CDR2 encoded by the germline V gene are SGDLS and YYNGEE. After removal of 4 bases from V and 0 bases from J, the junction retains 6 bases not matched to a gene. Enrolling through a virtual design, the prospective study's participants ranged in age from roughly 18 to 95 years and lived across 24 United States geographic areas. In the prospective study, participants were assigned to cohorts based on the clinical history participants reported in a screening survey and a study questionnaire. ImmuneRACE Cohort 3 recovered participants were defined by two consecutive negative NP/OP PCR tests, healthcare professional clearance, or symptom resolution. In the prospective study, mobile phlebotomists collected whole blood, serum and a nasopharyngeal or oropharyngeal swab from each participant. Additional blood draws and questionnaires over an approximately 2-month period could optionally be provided by prospective study participants. Before DNA extraction, prospective study blood samples were shipped either frozen or at room temperature.

TCRbeta CDR3 regions were amplified from genomic DNA by means of the immunoSEQ Assay, a bias-controlled multiplex PCR. The authors' analysis ran thus. The number of nucleated cells in each sample was estimated from the amplification of reference gene primers within the assay. To quantify the absolute abundance of each unique TCRbeta CDR3 rearrangement, sequence reads were collapsed and filtered. Productive Simpson clonality was computed per sample as the square root of Simpson's diversity index over productive rearrangements. TCRdb re-hosts the immuneACCESS table, in-frame sequences only. Its copies lack some clones; in the studies checked, an unresolved V gene accounts for under half of them, and the cause for the rest is not known. The DNA was the basis for D and trimming; V, J and clone size are from that table. This sample lists more than 200,000 clones; around 89% were detected once. The ten largest clones take up roughly 4% of the sample.

The paper's findings and limits, for the study overall: The quantity of clinical and demographic metadata differed by source and by participant and was supplied without curation.

The sample consisted of PBMCs or T cells enriched from blood (not recorded which). The sequence derives from a woman in her thirties who had recovered from COVID-19. The V and J genes are TRBV9 and TRBJ2-6, with 8 bases in between that match TRBD1. The CDR3 region: CASSPTGAGSGANVLTF. The sequenced DNA is TGTGCCAGCAGCCCGACAGGGGCTGGCTCTGGGGCCAACGTCCTGACTTTC.